This TCR beta chain was documented in a study of blood T cell repertoires in COVID-19. Study overall: From the United States, Italy and Spain came samples of acute and convalescent COVID-19.

CDR1 and CDR2 (germline): SQVTM, ANQGSEA. CDR3 size: 13 residues. Deletions cut 3 bases from V and 5 bases from J, with 13 bases between. In terms of age and location, participants ranged from about 18 to 89 years and lived in approximately 26 US areas. Cohort allocation depended upon clinical history that participants reported. As handled by the study authors: How many nucleated cells were present was estimated from reference gene primer amplification. Assay: immunoSEQ multiplex PCR; the TCRdb copy retains only in-frame clones and omits some. That table gives V, J and clone size, and the DNA gave D and trimming. In the table there are a few hundred thousand clones, approximately 83% of which are singletons.

The sequenced sample was PBMCs or T cells enriched from blood (not recorded which). The source of this sequence is a man aged 25 to 45 who had recovered from COVID-19. The chain employs TRBV29-1 and TRBJ1-1, with TRBD1 as a possible D gene (6 bases). The CDR3 nucleotides are TGCAGCGTTGATCGGCAGGGGAGTACTGAAGCTTTCTTT. Its translation: CSVDRQGSTEAFF.